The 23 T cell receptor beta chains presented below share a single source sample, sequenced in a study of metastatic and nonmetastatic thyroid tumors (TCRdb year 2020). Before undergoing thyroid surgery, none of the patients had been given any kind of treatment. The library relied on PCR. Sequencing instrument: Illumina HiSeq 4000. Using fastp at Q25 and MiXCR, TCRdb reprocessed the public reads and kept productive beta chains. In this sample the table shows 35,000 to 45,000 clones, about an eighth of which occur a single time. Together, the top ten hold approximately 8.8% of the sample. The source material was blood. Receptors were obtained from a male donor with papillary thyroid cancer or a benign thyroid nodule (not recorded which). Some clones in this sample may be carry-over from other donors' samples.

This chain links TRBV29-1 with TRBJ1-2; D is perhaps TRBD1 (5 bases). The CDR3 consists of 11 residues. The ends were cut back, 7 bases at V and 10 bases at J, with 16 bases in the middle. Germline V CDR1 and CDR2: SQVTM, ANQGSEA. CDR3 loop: CSESTAGFYTF. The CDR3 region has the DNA TGCAGCGAGTCGACAGCGGGATTCTACACCTTC.

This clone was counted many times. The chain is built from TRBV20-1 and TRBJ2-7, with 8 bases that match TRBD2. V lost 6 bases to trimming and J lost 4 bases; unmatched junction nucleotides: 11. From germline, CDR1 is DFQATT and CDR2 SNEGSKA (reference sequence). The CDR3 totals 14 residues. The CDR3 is CSALVGTRLYEQYF. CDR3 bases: TGCAGTGCCCTAGTCGGGACTAGATTATACGAGCAGTACTTC.

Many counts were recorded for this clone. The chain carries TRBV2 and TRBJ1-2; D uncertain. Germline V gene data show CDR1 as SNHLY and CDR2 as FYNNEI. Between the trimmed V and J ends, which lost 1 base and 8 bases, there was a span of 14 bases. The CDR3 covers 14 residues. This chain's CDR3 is CASSEGGWSPGYTF. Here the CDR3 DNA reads TGTGCCAGCAGTGAAGGTGGGTGGTCTCCGGGCTACACCTTC.

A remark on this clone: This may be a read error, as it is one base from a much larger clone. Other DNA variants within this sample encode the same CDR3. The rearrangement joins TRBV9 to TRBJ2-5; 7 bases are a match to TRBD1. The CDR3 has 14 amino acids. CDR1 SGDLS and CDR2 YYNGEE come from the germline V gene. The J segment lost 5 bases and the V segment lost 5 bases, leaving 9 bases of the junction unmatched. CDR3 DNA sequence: TGTGCCAGCAGTGGTGGACAGGCCGGGGAGACCCAGTACTTC. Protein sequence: CASSGGQAGETQYF.

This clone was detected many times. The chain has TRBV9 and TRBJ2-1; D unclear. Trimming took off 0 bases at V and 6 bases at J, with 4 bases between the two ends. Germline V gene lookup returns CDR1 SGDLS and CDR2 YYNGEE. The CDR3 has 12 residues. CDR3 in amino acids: CASSVDGNEQFF. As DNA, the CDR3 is TGTGCCAGCAGCGTAGATGGCAATGAGCAGTTCTTC.

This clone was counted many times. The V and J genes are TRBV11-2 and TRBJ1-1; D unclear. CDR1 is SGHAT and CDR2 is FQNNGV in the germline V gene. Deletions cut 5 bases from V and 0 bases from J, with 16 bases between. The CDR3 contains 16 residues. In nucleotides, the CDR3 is TGTGCCAGCAGCCTGGGGTGGGCGGTCGTGAACACTGAAGCTTTCTTT. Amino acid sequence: CASSLGWAVVNTEAFF.

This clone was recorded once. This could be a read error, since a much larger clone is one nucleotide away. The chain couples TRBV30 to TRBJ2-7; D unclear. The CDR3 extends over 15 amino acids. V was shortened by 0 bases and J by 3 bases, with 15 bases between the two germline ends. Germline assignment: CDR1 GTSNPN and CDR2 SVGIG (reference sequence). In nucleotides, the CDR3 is TGTGCCTGGAGTGTACGAGTGATCCCCCACTACGAGCAGTACTTC. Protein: CAWSVRVIPHYEQYF.

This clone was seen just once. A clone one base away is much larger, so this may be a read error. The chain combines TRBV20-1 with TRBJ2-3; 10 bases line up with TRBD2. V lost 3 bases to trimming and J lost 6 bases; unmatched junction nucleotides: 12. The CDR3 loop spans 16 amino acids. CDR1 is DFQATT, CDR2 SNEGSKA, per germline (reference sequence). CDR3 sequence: CSARDWVSGRWDTQYF. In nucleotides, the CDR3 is TGCAGTGCTAGGGATTGGGTTAGCGGGAGGTGGGATACGCAGTATTTT.

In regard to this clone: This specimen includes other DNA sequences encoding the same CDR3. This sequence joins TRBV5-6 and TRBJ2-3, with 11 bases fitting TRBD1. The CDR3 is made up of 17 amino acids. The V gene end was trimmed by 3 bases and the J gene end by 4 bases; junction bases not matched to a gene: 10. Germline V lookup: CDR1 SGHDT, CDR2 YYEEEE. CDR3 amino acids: CASSYWPGTGGADTQYF. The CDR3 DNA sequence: TGTGCCAGCAGCTACTGGCCTGGGACAGGGGGGGCAGATACGCAGTATTTT.

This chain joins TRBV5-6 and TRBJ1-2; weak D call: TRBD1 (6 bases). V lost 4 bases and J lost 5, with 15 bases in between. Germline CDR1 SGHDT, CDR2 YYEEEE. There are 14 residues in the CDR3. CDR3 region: CASSTWGRTYGYTF. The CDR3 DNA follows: TGTGCCAGCAGCACATGGGGGCGGACTTATGGCTACACCTTC. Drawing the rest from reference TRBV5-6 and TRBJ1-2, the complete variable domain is DAGVTQSPTHLIKTRGQQVTLRCSPKSGHDTVSWYQQALGQGPQFIFQYYEEEERQRGNFPDRFSGHQFPNYSSELNVNALLLGDSALYLCASSTWGRTYGYTFGSGTRLTVV.

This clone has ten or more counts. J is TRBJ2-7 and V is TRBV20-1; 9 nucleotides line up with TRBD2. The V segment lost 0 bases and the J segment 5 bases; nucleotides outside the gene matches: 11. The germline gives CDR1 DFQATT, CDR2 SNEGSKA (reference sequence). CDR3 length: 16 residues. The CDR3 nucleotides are TGCAGTGCTAGAGATCCCCTAGCGGGAACCCTAGACGAGCAGTACTTC. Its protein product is CSARDPLAGTLDEQYF.

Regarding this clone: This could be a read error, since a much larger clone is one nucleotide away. This chain's CDR3 is CASSLGTGGTETQYF. The CDR3 DNA is TGTGCCAGCAGCCTAGGGACGGGGGGCACGGAGACCCAGTACTTC. This rearrangement joins TRBV9 to TRBJ2-5, with D possibly matching TRBD2 (7 bases). The CDR3 totals 15 residues. The germline V and J ends were trimmed by 4 bases and 5 bases, with 18 bases remaining between them. Germline V CDR1 and CDR2: SGDLS, YYNGEE.

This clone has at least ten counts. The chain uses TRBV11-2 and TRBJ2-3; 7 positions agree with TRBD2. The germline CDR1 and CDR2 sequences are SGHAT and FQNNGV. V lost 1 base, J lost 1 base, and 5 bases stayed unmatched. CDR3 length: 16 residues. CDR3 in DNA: TGTGCCAGCAGCTTAGTTGCGGGAGCGCGCACAGATACGCAGTATTTT. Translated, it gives CASSLVAGARTDTQYF.

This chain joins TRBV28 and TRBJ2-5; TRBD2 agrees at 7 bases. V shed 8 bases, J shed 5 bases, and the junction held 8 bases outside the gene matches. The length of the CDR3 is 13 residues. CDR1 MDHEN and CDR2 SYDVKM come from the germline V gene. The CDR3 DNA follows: TGTGCCAGCGCACCAGCGGGGCTTGAGACCCAGTACTTC. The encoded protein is CASAPAGLETQYF.

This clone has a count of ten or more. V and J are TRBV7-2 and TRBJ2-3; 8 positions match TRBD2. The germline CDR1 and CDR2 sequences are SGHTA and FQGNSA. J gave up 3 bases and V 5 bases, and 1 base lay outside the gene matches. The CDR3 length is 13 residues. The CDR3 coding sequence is TGTGCCAGCAGCCGGGGGGGGACAGATACGCAGTATTTT. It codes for CASSRGGTDTQYF.

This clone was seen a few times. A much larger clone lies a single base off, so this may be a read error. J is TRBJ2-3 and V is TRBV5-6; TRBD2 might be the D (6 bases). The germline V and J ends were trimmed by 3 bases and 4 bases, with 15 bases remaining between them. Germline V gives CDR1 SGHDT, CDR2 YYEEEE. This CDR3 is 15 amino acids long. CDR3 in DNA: TGTGCCAGCAGCTCAACAGAGGAGGGGTCAGATACGCAGTATTTT. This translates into CASSSTEEGSDTQYF. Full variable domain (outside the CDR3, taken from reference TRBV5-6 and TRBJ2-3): DAGVTQSPTHLIKTRGQQVTLRCSPKSGHDTVSWYQQALGQGPQFIFQYYEEEERQRGNFPDRFSGHQFPNYSSELNVNALLLGDSALYLCASSSTEEGSDTQYFGPGTRLTVL.

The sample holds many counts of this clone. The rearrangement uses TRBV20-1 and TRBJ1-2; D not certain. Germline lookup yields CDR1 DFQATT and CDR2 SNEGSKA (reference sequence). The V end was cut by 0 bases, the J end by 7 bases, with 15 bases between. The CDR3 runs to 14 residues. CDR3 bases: TGCAGTGCTAGAGAAGGCACGGTCGAAGTTGGCTACACCTTC. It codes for CSAREGTVEVGYTF.

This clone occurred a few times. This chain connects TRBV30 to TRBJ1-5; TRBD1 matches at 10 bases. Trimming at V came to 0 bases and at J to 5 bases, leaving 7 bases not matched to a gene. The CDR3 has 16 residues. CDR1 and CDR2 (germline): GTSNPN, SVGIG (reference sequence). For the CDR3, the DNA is TGTGCCTGGAGTGTTTACAGGACAGGGGGGGATCAGCCCCAGCATTTT. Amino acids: CAWSVYRTGGDQPQHF.

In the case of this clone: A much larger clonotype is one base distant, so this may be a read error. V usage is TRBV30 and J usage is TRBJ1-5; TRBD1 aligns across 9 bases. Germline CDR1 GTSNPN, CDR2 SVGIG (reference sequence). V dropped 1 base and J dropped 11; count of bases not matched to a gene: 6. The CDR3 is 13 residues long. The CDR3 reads CAWSGTGEMAQHF. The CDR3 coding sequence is TGTGCCTGGAGTGGGACAGGGGAAATGGCCCAGCATTTT.

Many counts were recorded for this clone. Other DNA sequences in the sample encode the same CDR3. The CDR3 DNA reads as TGCAGTGCTAGAGAGGGACACTCGAACACTGAAGCTTTCTTT. This gives the protein CSAREGHSNTEAFF. The chain is built from TRBV20-1 and TRBJ1-1; perhaps TRBD1 as D (6 bases). CDR3 length equals 14 residues. Trimming left V 0 bases short and J 1 base short, with 9 bases between. Germline CDR1 reads DFQATT; CDR2 reads SNEGSKA (reference sequence).

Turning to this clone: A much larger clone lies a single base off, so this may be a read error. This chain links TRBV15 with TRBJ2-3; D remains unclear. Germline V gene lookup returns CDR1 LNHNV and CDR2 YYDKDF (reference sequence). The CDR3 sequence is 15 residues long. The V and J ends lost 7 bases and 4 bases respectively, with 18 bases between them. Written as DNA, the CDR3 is TGTGCCACCATGGCTAGGGTCGTGAACGCAGATACGCAGTATTTT. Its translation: CATMARVVNADTQYF.

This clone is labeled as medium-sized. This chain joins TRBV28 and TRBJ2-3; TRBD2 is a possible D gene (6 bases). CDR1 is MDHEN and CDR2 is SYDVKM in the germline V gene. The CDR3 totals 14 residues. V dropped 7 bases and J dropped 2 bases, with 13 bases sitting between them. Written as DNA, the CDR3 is TGTGCCAGCACTGAAGCTAGCGTCACAGATACGCAGTATTTT. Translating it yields CASTEASVTDTQYF.

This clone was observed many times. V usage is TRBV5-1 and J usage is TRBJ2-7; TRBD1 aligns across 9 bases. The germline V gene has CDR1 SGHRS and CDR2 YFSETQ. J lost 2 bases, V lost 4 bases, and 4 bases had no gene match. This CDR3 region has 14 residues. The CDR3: CASSQGQGTYEQYF. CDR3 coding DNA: TGCGCCAGCAGCCAGGGACAGGGAACCTACGAGCAGTACTTC.